This T cell receptor beta chain is from a study of T cell responses to AZD1222 COVID-19 vaccine. The study, taken as a whole, reports: Females outnumbered males among donors, who were mostly white British; clonal diversity was possibly underestimated. Spike-specific TCR breadth and depth grew following two AZD1222 doses.

CDR1 SGHDT and CDR2 YYEEEE come from the germline V gene. There are 14 residues in the CDR3. V was clipped by 1 base and J by 6 bases; unmatched bases: 4. Worth noting for this clone: Its specificity is unknown.

Some clones are missing from TCRdb's copy, which holds only in-frame ones; the method was immunoSEQ multiplex PCR. This table has 98,000 or so clones, around 90% appearing once. The chain couples TRBV5-6 to TRBJ2-7, with 10 positions matching TRBD2. This clonotype was sampled from an adult in good health. The specimen was peripheral blood, collected on day 0 of AZD1222 vaccination. CDR3 protein: CASSLSGRATEQYF. The CDR3, as DNA: TGTGCCAGCAGCTTGAGCGGGAGGGCTACCGAGCAGTACTTC.